This entry features one TCR beta chain sequence. Antigen: not known. With 7 bases removed from V and 4 bases from J, the gap between germline ends came to 26 bases. Germline-derived CDR1 and CDR2 are MNHNS and SASEGT. The CDR3 consists of 17 residues. Authors of the study amplified TCR beta CDR3 regions from RNA transcripts. TCR CDR3 regions were first amplified by RT-PCR with HTBI primers. In TCRdb, the multiplex PCR reads were re-called with MiXCR into one record per CDR3 protein. The sample records fewer than 350,000 distinct CDR3 sequences, roughly 19% being singletons. The data are from a study of T cells in Graves' hyperthyroidism and ophthalmopathy. Points from the study as a whole: A model built on 13 V-J features separated ophthalmopathy from stable hyperthyroidism. In blood, most of the thyroid clonotypes expanded above 0.001 were also present.

Each person with ophthalmopathy scored at least 3 on the Clinical Activity Score, reached NOSPECS grade 4 or higher, and had been ill under 3 months. Sequences were obtained from blood. This sequence joins TRBV6-1 and TRBJ2-7; a possible D gene is TRBD1 (6 bases). The TCR comes from a man aged 50 to 60 with Graves' ophthalmopathy. The CDR3, as DNA: TGTGCCAGCACCAAAACTAACACAGGGTGGCAGGCGTACGAGCAGTACTTC. Its protein product is CASTKTNTGWQAYEQYF.